The 12 T cell receptor beta chains below come from one sample, sequenced in a study of EBV T-cell therapy then PD-1 blockade in nasopharyngeal carcinoma. Sequencing was performed with immunoSEQ multiplex PCR; in TCRdb, only in-frame clones are kept and a portion is missing. This sample has over 20,000 clones, with roughly four fifths found just once. Stated time point: 266 days after commencement of treatment, after nivolumab therapy. The treatment denotes: AdE1-LMPpoly-expanded autologous EBV-specific T-cell therapy followed by anti-PD-1 nivolumab. The antigens of these receptors remain unknown. Sample: CD8+ T cells from blood, taken at roughly day 250 from a patient whose treatment included autologous EBV-specific T cells and nivolumab. The receptor source for this set is a man aged 40-50 years with nasopharyngeal carcinoma.

V is TRBV21-1 and J is TRBJ1-2. TRBV21-1 is labeled a pseudogene. The CDR3 extends over 16 amino acids. As DNA, the CDR3 is TGTGCCAGCAGCAAAGGACTGCCCCGCGGTCACTATGGCTACACCTTC. This translates into CASSKGLPRGHYGYTF.

The rearrangement uses TRBV11-1 and TRBJ2-7; D gene unclear. Germline values: CDR1 SGHAT, CDR2 FQDESV (reference sequence). The CDR3 is 12 residues long. Trimming removed 7 bases from V and 5 bases from J, with 12 bases in between. The chain's CDR3 is CASTTTAHEQYF. The CDR3 coding sequence is TGTGCCAGCACCACCACGGCACACGAGCAGTACTTC.

The chain joins TRBV19 to TRBJ2-7; D gene unclear. This CDR3 is built from 15 residues. Germline V gene lookup returns CDR1 LNHDA and CDR2 SQIVND (reference sequence). Between the trimmed V and J ends, which lost 1 base and 6 bases, there was a span of 16 bases. This CDR3 reads CASSIGRQTHIEQYF. DNA for the CDR3: TGTGCCAGTAGTATAGGCCGGCAGACGCACATCGAGCAGTACTTC.

This chain joins TRBV5-1 and TRBJ2-2; 9 bases map to TRBD1. The germline V gene encodes CDR1 SGHRS and CDR2 YFSETQ. CDR3 length: 17 amino acids. After removal of 0 bases from V and 5 bases from J, the junction contained 8 bases not matched to a gene. Here the CDR3 reads CASSLVGQGFMTGELFF. CDR3 in DNA: TGCGCCAGCAGCTTGGTCGGACAGGGGTTTATGACCGGGGAGCTGTTTTTT.

The chain links TRBV12-3 or TRBV12-4 to TRBJ1-1; D is ambiguous. The CDR3 runs 13 residues. V dropped 1 base and J dropped 7 bases, with 10 bases sitting between them. The chain's CDR3 is CASSLGPGGEAFF. CDR3 nucleotide sequence: TGTGCCAGCAGTTTAGGCCCGGGAGGTGAAGCTTTCTTT.

The V gene is TRBV4-2, the J gene TRBJ1-5; no firm D call. Trimming removed 3 bases at V and 1 base at J, with 13 bases between. This CDR3 is 16 amino acids long. CDR1 LGHNA and CDR2 YNFKEQ come from the germline V gene. CDR3 sequence reads: CASSQNVLGSNQPQHF. The CDR3 DNA is TGTGCCAGCAGCCAGAATGTACTAGGGAGCAATCAGCCCCAGCATTTT.

CDR3 residues: CASSIGDSTNEKLFF. CDR3 bases: TGTGCCAGTAGTATAGGGGACAGTACTAATGAAAAACTGTTTTTT. The rearrangement links TRBV19 to TRBJ1-4; TRBD1 agrees at 7 bases. The CDR3 spans 15 residues. CDR1 and CDR2 from the germline V gene are LNHDA and SQIVND (reference sequence). The ends lost 1 base at V and 2 bases at J; junction bases unmatched: 1.

The chain combines TRBV28 with TRBJ2-2, with D tentatively TRBD1 (6 bases). V shed 4 bases and J shed 4 bases, with 7 bases lying between them. CDR3 size: 13 residues. Germline CDR1 reads MDHEN; CDR2 reads SYDVKM. CDR3 bases: TGTGCCAGCAGTTCCAGGGGCACCGGGGAGCTGTTTTTT. Translated, it gives CASSSRGTGELFF.

This clone was picked up one time. The chain links TRBV28 to TRBJ1-4; the D is unclear. Trimming shortened V by 4 bases and J by 8 bases, and 14 bases separated the two germline ends. Germline V gene sequence: CDR1 MDHEN, CDR2 SYDVKM. CDR3 size: 14 residues. CDR3 bases: TGTGCCAGCAGTTCCTTGTACTCTGAGGAAAAACTGTTTTTT. Translated: CASSSLYSEEKLFF.

The chain has TRBV4-3 and TRBJ1-2; TRBD1 might be the D (5 bases). The CDR3 spans 15 residues. CDR1 is LGHNA, CDR2 YSLEER, per germline. V shed 4 bases and J shed 2 bases, with 14 bases lying between them. CDR3 coding DNA: TGCGCCAGCAGCCCCATCTTACAGGAGAACTATGGCTACACCTTC. As protein: CASSPILQENYGYTF.

The rearrangement joins TRBV11-3 to TRBJ2-3; D unclear. This CDR3 spans 12 amino acids. CDR1 and CDR2 (germline): SGHNT, YENEEA. The V end lost 4 bases, the J end lost 5 bases, and 7 bases lay between the germline ends. This CDR3 reads CASSSNRDTQYF. Here the CDR3 DNA reads TGTGCCAGCAGCTCCAATCGAGATACGCAGTATTTT.

This chain uses TRBV4-3 with TRBJ2-7; TRBD1 aligns across 10 bases. This CDR3 is built from 14 residues. Germline lookup yields CDR1 LGHNA and CDR2 YSLEER. V gave up 4 bases and J gave up 3 bases; unmatched junction bases: 3. CDR3 residues: CASSPGTGDYEQYF. CDR3 coding DNA: TGCGCCAGCAGCCCAGGGACAGGGGACTACGAGCAGTACTTC.